A selection of T cell receptor beta chains follows, all from one sample in a study of PD-L1 blockade in urothelial cancer. The data were produced by immunoSEQ multiplex PCR, yet TCRdb's version contains in-frame clones alone and is incomplete. The top ten clones hold 3.5% to 5.5% of a sample with 70,000 to 75,000 clones, 85% to 90% of them seen once. Source: PBMCs, taken around atezolizumab (anti-PD-L1) treatment. These receptors all come from a man aged 70-80 years with urothelial cancer. The CDR3 runs from the conserved cysteine through the conserved F or W. A D gene is named only where the DNA matches it firmly. Rows may omit the clone size; those that give it use once, few, many or a size class.

TRBJ2-7,NA,TRBV2,NA,CASSASYEQYF,TGTGCCAGCAGTGCTTCCTACGAGCAGTACTTC
TRBJ2-7,once,TRBV27,NA,CASSPVESSYEQYF,TGTGCCAGCAGTCCCGTCGAGAGCTCCTACGAGCAGTACTTC
TRBJ2-6,NA,TRBV7-7,NA,CASSARTKPQSRANVLTF,TGTGCCAGCAGCGCGCGGACTAAGCCACAAAGTCGGGCCAACGTCCTGACTTTC
TRBJ1-3,NA,TRBV28,NA,CASSLFRGHSGNTIYF,TGTGCCAGCAGTTTATTTCGGGGTCACTCTGGAAACACCATATATTTT
TRBJ2-3,NA,TRBV15,TRBD2,CATSRGVGGENTDTQYF,TGTGCCACCAGCAGGGGCGTCGGGGGGGAAAACACAGATACGCAGTATTTT
TRBJ2-5,NA,TRBV15,TRBD2,CATSRPTSSGSGRETQYF,TGTGCCACCAGCAGGCCCACCTCTAGCGGGAGCGGTAGGGAGACCCAGTACTTC
TRBJ2-1,NA,TRBV6-1,TRBD2,CASGSGRSGDEQFF,TGTGCCAGCGGAAGCGGGAGGAGTGGGGATGAGCAGTTCTTC
TRBJ2-3,NA,TRBV25-1,TRBD2,CASSELAGVGDTQYF,TGTGCCAGCAGTGAACTAGCGGGAGTCGGAGATACGCAGTATTTT
TRBJ2-3,NA,TRBV5-8,NA,CASSRLGVSDTQYF,TGTGCCAGCAGCCGGCTGGGAGTATCAGATACGCAGTATTTT
TRBJ1-4,NA,TRBV6-5,NA,CASSGVNEKLFF,TGTGCCAGCTCAGGGGTTAATGAAAAACTGTTTTTT
TRBJ2-7,NA,TRBV19,NA,CASSTRRGNYEQYF,TGTGCCAGTAGTACGCGACGGGGGAACTACGAGCAGTACTTC
TRBJ2-1,NA,TRBV6-1,NA,CASMRDGVYNEQFF,TGTGCCAGCATGAGAGACGGAGTGTACAATGAGCAGTTCTTC
TRBJ1-1,NA,TRBV11-2,NA,CASSLGGAGWLTEAFF,TGTGCCAGCAGCTTAGGAGGGGCGGGGTGGTTGACTGAAGCTTTCTTT
TRBJ2-6,NA,TRBV23-1,TRBD1,CASSPETGILYYASGANVLTF,TGCGCCAGCAGTCCGGAGACAGGGATCTTATATTACGCCTCTGGGGCCAACGTCCTGACTTTC
TRBJ2-7,NA,TRBV5-6,NA,CASSVKHEQYF,TGTGCCAGCAGCGTGAAGCACGAGCAGTACTTC
TRBJ1-2,NA,TRBV29-1,NA,CSVAWRGLSGYTF,TGCAGCGTTGCCTGGCGGGGTTTGAGTGGCTACACCTTC
TRBJ1-1,NA,TRBV5-4,NA,CASSFGAEAFF,TGTGCCAGCAGCTTCGGGGCTGAAGCTTTCTTT
TRBJ2-3,NA,TRBV27,TRBD2,CASSLGLATDTQYF,TGTGCCAGCAGCCTGGGACTAGCCACAGATACGCAGTATTTT
TRBJ2-7,NA,TRBV10-2,TRBD1,CASSEARTGKRF,TGCGCCAGCAGTGAGGCCCGGACAGGGAAGAGGTTC
TRBJ1-1,NA,TRBV19,TRBD1,CASSIDGTANTEAFF,TGTGCCAGTAGTATTGATGGGACAGCAAACACTGAAGCTTTCTTT
TRBJ2-5,NA,TRBV27,NA,CASSFQRGRETQYF,TGTGCCAGCAGCTTTCAAAGGGGTCGGGAGACCCAGTACTTC
TRBJ2-7,NA,TRBV28,TRBD1,CASRQSPGTGGTTVYEQYF,TGTGCCAGCAGACAGAGCCCCGGGACAGGGGGTACGACGGTCTACGAGCAGTACTTC